This T cell receptor (beta chain) was sequenced in a study of CD8 T cells in ankylosing spondylitis. This clonotype was detected ten times or more. J gave up 3 bases and V 5 bases, and 8 bases lay outside the gene matches. This CDR3 is built from 17 residues. Germline V gives CDR1 MDHEN, CDR2 SYDVKM. Using quantitative 5'-RACE with molecular barcodes, the authors made TCR beta libraries. TCRdb passed the 5' RACE reads through MiXCR, listing each CDR3 protein once. The sample has 130,000 or so distinct CDR3 sequences; around 7% are singletons. V is TRBV28 and J is TRBJ2-1; 12 bases match TRBD2. Sequenced input: blood, either unsorted or a sorted T cell fraction (not recorded which). This clonotype was obtained from a male donor with ankylosing spondylitis or in good health (not recorded which). CDR3 residues: CASSPSTSGRFYNEQFF. The CDR3 bases are TGTGCCAGCAGTCCCTCGACTAGCGGGAGATTCTACAATGAGCAGTTCTTC.